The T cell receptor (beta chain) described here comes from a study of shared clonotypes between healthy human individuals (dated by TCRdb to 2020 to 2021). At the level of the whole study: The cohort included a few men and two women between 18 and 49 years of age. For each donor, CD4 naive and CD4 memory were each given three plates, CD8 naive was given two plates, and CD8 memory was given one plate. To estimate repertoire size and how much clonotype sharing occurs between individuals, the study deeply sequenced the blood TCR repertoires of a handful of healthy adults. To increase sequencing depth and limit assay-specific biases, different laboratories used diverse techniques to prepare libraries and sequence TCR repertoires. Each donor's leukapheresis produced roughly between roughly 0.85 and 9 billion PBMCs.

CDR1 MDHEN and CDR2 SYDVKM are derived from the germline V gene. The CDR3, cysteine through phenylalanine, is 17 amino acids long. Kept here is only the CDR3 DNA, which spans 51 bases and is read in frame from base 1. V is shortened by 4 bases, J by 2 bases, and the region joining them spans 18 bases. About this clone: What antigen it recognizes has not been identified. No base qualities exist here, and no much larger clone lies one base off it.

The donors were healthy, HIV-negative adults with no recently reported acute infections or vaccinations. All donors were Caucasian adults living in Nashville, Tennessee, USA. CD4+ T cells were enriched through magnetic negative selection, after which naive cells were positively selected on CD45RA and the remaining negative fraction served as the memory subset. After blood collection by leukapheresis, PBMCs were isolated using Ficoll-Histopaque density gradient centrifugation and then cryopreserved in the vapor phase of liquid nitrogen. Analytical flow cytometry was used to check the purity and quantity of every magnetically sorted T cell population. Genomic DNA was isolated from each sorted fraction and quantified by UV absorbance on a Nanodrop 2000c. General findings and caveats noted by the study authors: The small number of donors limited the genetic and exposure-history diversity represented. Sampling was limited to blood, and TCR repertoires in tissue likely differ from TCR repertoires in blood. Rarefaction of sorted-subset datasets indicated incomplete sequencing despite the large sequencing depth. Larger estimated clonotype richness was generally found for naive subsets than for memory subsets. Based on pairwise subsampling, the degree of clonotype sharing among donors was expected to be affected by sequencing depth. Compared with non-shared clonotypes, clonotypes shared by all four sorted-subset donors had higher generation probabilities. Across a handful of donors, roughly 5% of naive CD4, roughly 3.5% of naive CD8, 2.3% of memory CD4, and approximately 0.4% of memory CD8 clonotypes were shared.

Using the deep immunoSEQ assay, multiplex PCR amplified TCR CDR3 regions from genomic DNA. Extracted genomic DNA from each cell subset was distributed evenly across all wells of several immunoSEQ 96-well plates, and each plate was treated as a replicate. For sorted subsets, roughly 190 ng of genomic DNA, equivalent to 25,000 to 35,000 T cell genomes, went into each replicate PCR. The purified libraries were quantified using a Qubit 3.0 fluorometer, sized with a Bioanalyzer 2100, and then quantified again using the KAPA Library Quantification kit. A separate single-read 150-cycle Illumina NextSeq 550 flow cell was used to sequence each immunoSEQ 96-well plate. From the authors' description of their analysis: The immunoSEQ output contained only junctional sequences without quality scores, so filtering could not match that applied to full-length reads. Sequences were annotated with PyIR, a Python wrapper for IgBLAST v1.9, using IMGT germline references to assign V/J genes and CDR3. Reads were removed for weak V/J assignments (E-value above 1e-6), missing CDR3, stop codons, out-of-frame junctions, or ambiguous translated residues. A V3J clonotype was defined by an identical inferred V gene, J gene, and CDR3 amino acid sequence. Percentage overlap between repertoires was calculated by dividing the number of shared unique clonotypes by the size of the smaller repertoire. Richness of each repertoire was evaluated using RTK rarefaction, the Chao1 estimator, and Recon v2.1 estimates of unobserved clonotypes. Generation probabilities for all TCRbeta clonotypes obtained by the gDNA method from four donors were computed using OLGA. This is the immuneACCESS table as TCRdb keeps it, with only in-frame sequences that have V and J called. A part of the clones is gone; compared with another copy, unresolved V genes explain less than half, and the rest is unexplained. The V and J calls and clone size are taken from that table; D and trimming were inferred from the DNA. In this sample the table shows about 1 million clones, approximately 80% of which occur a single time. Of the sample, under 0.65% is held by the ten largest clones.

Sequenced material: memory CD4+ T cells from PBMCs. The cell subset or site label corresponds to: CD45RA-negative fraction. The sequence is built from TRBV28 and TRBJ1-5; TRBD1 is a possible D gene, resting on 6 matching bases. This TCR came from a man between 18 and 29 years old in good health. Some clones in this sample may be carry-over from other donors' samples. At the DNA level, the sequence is TGTGCCAGCAGTTCGGCCCGTACAGGGACGGGCAATCAGCCCCAGCATTTT. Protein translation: CASSSARTGTGNQPQHF.